The clone carrying this T cell receptor (beta chain) was seen just once. These data come from a study of OX40 agonist ivuxolimab in advanced cancers. V was cut by 4 bases and J by 3 bases, with 9 bases left in between. CDR3 length: 13 residues. Germline loops: CDR1 MNHNY, CDR2 SVGAGI (reference sequence). Profiled with immunoSEQ multiplex PCR; TCRdb holds only in-frame clones, not every one. This sample has 69,000 or so clones; 82% occur once, and the top ten carry 4.5% to 6%. The chain recombines TRBV6-6 with TRBJ2-5; D perhaps matches TRBD1 (6 bases). Sequences were derived from CD4+ or CD8+ T cells sorted from blood, sampled in a trial of the OX40 agonist ivuxolimab. The clonotype comes from an adult with an advanced solid tumor such as melanoma, head and neck, liver or kidney cancer. CDR3 coding DNA: TGTGCCAGCAGTTGGACAGAAGAAGAGACCCAGTACTTC. This codes for CASSWTEEETQYF.